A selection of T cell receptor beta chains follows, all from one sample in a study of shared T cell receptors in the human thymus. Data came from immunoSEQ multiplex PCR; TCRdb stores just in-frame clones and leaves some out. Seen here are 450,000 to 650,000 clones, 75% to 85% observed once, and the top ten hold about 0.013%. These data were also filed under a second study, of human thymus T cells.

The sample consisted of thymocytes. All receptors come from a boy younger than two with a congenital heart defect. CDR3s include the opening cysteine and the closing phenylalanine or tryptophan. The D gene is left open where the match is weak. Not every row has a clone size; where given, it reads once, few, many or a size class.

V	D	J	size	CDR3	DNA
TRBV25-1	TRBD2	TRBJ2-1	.	CASSETDLREGLNEQFF	TGTGCCAGCAGTGAAACCGACCTGCGGGAGGGCCTCAATGAGCAGTTCTTC
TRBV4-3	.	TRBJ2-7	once	CASSQTVGYEQYF	TGCGCCAGCAGCCAGACAGTGGGTTACGAGCAGTACTTC
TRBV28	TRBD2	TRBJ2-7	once	CASATTAGGSYEQYF	TGTGCCAGCGCCACCACGGCGGGAGGGTCCTACGAGCAGTACTTC
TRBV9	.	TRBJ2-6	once	CASSPPPWGRGANVLTF	TGTGCCAGCAGCCCCCCCCCTTGGGGGCGTGGGGCCAACGTCCTGACTTTC
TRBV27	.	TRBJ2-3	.	CASSSSFF	TGTGCCAGCAGTTCCTCTTTTTTT
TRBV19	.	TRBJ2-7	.	CASSIGGTAYEQYF	TGTGCCAGTAGTATAGGCGGGACAGCCTACGAGCAGTACTTC
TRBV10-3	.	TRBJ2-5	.	CAISPGGETQYF	TGTGCCATCAGCCCTGGGGGGGAGACCCAGTACTTC
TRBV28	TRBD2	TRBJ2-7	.	CASRLAGDFEQYF	TGTGCCAGCAGACTAGCGGGAGATTTCGAGCAGTACTTC
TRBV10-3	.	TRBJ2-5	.	CAISCVQETQYF	TGTGCCATCTCGTGCGTGCAAGAGACCCAGTACTTC
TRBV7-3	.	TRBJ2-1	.	CASSLGQRVYNEQFF	TGTGCCAGCAGCTTAGGTCAGCGGGTTTACAATGAGCAGTTCTTC